Listed here are 24 T cell receptor beta chains from one sample, sequenced in a study of blood T cell repertoires in COVID-19. TCRdb's table, derived via immunoSEQ multiplex PCR, lists solely in-frame clones and lacks some. In the table there are around 16,000 clones, roughly four fifths of which are singletons. The sequencing input was peripheral blood. These receptors came from an elderly man with active or convalescent COVID-19.

The chain joins TRBV18 to TRBJ1-3; D possibly corresponds to TRBD1 (5 bases). The CDR3 totals 15 residues. Trimming took off 2 bases at V and 3 bases at J, with 11 bases between the two ends. CDR1 is KGHSH and CDR2 is LQKENI in the germline V gene. CDR3 coding DNA: TGTGCCAGCTCACCAAGGGCAGGGAATGGAAACACCATATATTTT. Translation gives CASSPRAGNGNTIYF.

This chain links TRBV15 with TRBJ2-3, with D hard to call. Trimming shortened V by 2 bases and J by 3 bases, and 3 bases separated the two germline ends. Germline V gene lookup returns CDR1 LNHNV and CDR2 YYDKDF (reference sequence). CDR3 length equals 12 residues. CDR3 sequence (DNA): TGTGCCACCAGCAGACAAACAGATACGCAGTATTTT. Translation: CATSRQTDTQYF.

CDR3 sequence (DNA): TGTGCCAGCAGTCTATCTAGTTCGGGGGAGCAGTTCTTC. It specifies CASSLSSSGEQFF. This chain links TRBV6-2 or TRBV6-3 with TRBJ2-1, with D possibly TRBD2 on 5 matching bases. Trimming took off 5 bases at V and 10 bases at J, with 15 bases between the two ends. The length of the CDR3 is 13 residues. Germline-derived CDR1 and CDR2 are MNHEY and SVGEGT.

The count of this clone is one. J is TRBJ1-4 and V is TRBV6-1; 8 bases are a match to TRBD1. V shed 3 bases and J 7 bases; nucleotides not matched to a gene: 7. Germline lookup yields CDR1 MNHNS and CDR2 SASEGT. The CDR3 length is 15 residues. The CDR3 DNA reads TGTGCCAGCAGTGAGAGGGACAGGTTGAGTGAAAAACTGTTTTTT. This translates into CASSERDRLSEKLFF.

The chain has TRBV4-3 and TRBJ2-7; 8 bases map to TRBD2. V trimming: 0 bases; J trimming: 0 bases; junction bases outside the gene matches: 1. The V gene's germline CDR1 is LGHNA and CDR2 YSLEER. The CDR3 extends over 15 amino acids. In DNA form, the CDR3 reads TGCGCCAGCAGCCAAGAGGCGGGGGGCTCCTACGAGCAGTACTTC. Its translation: CASSQEAGGSYEQYF.

The chain uses TRBV4-1 and TRBJ1-2, with 7 bases that match TRBD1. Per germline, CDR1 MGHRA and CDR2 YSYEKL. J gave up 2 bases and V 4 bases, and 4 bases lay outside the gene matches. This CDR3 spans 14 amino acids. The CDR3 nucleotides read TGCGCCAGCAGCCCGAGGGACAGCAACTATGGCTACACCTTC. The encoded protein is CASSPRDSNYGYTF.

This clone was picked up a small number of times. The genes are TRBV29-1 and TRBJ2-1; D might be TRBD1 (5 bases). V shed 4 bases and J shed 4 bases, with 20 bases lying between them. The length of the CDR3 is 16 residues. CDR1 SQVTM and CDR2 ANQGSEA come from the germline V gene. CDR3 DNA sequence: TGCAGCGTTGCTTCTGGCGGACACCGGATTTACAATGAGCAGTTCTTC. Translation: CSVASGGHRIYNEQFF.

This clone was seen a few times. V and J are TRBV19 and TRBJ1-2; 9 positions match TRBD1. The CDR3 has 15 amino acids. After removal of 4 bases from V and 2 bases from J, the junction contained 5 bases not matched to a gene. The V gene's germline CDR1 is LNHDA and CDR2 SQIVND (reference sequence). The CDR3 spells CASSTSGTGNYGYTF. The CDR3 nucleotides read TGTGCCAGTAGTACCTCCGGGACAGGGAACTATGGCTACACCTTC.

This clone was detected a few times. The chain is built from TRBV20-1 and TRBJ1-1; D unclear. CDR3 length: 10 residues. V shed 0 bases and J shed 8 bases, with 4 bases lying between them. Germline CDR1 DFQATT, CDR2 SNEGSKA (reference sequence). This CDR3 is CSARDREAFF. In DNA form, the CDR3 reads TGCAGTGCTAGAGACAGGGAAGCTTTCTTT.

This clone has just a few counts. The V gene is TRBV7-2, the J gene TRBJ2-3; 7 bases match TRBD2. The CDR3 consists of 17 residues. V dropped 1 base and J dropped 0; count of bases not matched to a gene: 7. Germline V gene sequence: CDR1 SGHTA, CDR2 FQGNSA. The CDR3 spells CASSLVRAGLSTDTQYF. CDR3 DNA sequence: TGTGCCAGCAGCTTAGTCCGAGCGGGGCTTAGCACAGATACGCAGTATTTT.

The chain carries TRBV4-3 and TRBJ1-6; TRBD1 might be the D (5 bases). The CDR3 covers 13 residues. The germline gives CDR1 LGHNA, CDR2 YSLEER. V was cut by 4 bases and J by 13 bases, with 14 bases left in between. As DNA, the CDR3 is TGCGCCAGCAGCCTGGGCCCGGGGGAGCCCCTCCACTTT. It encodes CASSLGPGEPLHF.

The chain combines TRBV19 with TRBJ2-1; 7 bases align to TRBD2. The CDR3 is made up of 15 amino acids. V dropped 7 bases and J dropped 3; count of bases not matched to a gene: 9. Germline CDR1 is LNHDA and CDR2 is SQIVND (reference sequence). CDR3 loop: CASIRRGGGYNEQFF. The CDR3 DNA is TGTGCCAGTATTAGGCGAGGCGGGGGCTACAATGAGCAGTTCTTC.

The DNA for the CDR3 is TGCGCCAGCAGCTCTGGACAGGGGGCGGAGACCCAGTACTTC. It yields the protein CASSSGQGAETQYF. The chain couples TRBV5-1 to TRBJ2-5; 11 bases line up with TRBD1. After removal of 3 bases from V and 5 bases from J, the junction contained 3 bases not matched to a gene. CDR3 size: 14 residues. Germline CDR1 reads SGHRS; CDR2 reads YFSETQ.

This clone was seen only a few times. The rearrangement links TRBV6-1 to TRBJ1-5; 8 bases agree with TRBD1. J gave up 3 bases and V 3 bases, and 4 bases lay outside the gene matches. This CDR3 region has 15 residues. CDR1 and CDR2 (germline): MNHNS, SASEGT. The CDR3 DNA sequence: TGTGCCAGCAGTGACAGGGGGCAGGTCAATCAGCCCCAGCATTTT. This encodes CASSDRGQVNQPQHF.

The rearrangement links TRBV10-3 to TRBJ2-1, with D perhaps matching TRBD2 (7 bases). This CDR3 contains 14 residues. The V and J ends lost 7 bases and 7 bases respectively, with 17 bases between them. Germline-derived CDR1 and CDR2 are ENHRY and SYGVKD. CDR3 coding DNA: TGTGCCATCAACGAGGGGGGGGGTATGAATGAGCAGTTCTTC. Its protein is CAINEGGGMNEQFF.

J is TRBJ2-5 and V is TRBV5-1; TRBD1 agrees at 10 bases. Germline trimming cut 3 bases from V and 1 base from J; bases unmatched to any gene: 3. Looked up from germline, CDR1 is SGHRS and CDR2 is YFSETQ. The CDR3 contains 15 residues. CDR3 nucleotide sequence: TGCGCCAGCAGCTGGGGACAGGGGCGCCAAGAGACCCAGTACTTC. Its protein is CASSWGQGRQETQYF. Full variable domain (rest looked up from reference TRBV5-1 and TRBJ2-5): KAGVTQTPRYLIKTRGQQVTLSCSPISGHRSVSWYQQTPGQGLQFLFEYFSETQRNKGNFPGRFSGRQFSNSRSEMNVSTLELGDSALYLCASSWGQGRQETQYFGPGTRLLVL.

This clone was counted between two and nine times. The chain links TRBV5-1 to TRBJ1-6; the match to TRBD1 covers 9 bases. Germline V gene lookup returns CDR1 SGHRS and CDR2 YFSETQ. This CDR3 comprises 13 residues. V was pared by 3 bases and J by 10 bases, with 2 bases of the junction left unmatched. In DNA form, the CDR3 reads TGCGCCAGCAGCTGGGACAGGGTGTCACCCCTCCACTTT. It specifies CASSWDRVSPLHF.

The V gene is TRBV7-6, the J gene TRBJ2-3; 15 bases align to TRBD2. This CDR3 contains 18 residues. The germline CDR1 and CDR2 sequences are SGHVS and FNYEAQ. V trimming: 5 bases; J trimming: 0 bases; junction bases outside the gene matches: 6. The CDR3 region is CASSLGLAGGHSTDTQYF. CDR3 sequence (DNA): TGTGCCAGCAGCCTGGGACTAGCGGGGGGCCATAGCACAGATACGCAGTATTTT.

The chain carries TRBV5-4 and TRBJ2-2; possible D gene TRBD1, 5 bases. Germline V CDR1 and CDR2: SGHNT, YYREEE (reference sequence). Trimming left V 3 bases short and J 4 bases short, with 10 bases between. CDR3 size: 14 residues. The CDR3 nucleotides read TGTGCCAGCAGCTCGCAGGGTAGCACCGGGGAGCTGTTTTTT. This codes for CASSSQGSTGELFF.

The J gene is TRBJ1-1, the V gene TRBV5-4; D unresolved. Looked up from germline, CDR1 is SGHNT and CDR2 is YYREEE (reference sequence). V lost 3 bases and J 2 bases, leaving 14 bases between the germline ends. The CDR3 length is 15 residues. In DNA, the CDR3 is TGTGCCAGCAGCTCAGCCGGGATATTAAACACTGAAGCTTTCTTT. Translated, it gives CASSSAGILNTEAFF.

The V gene is TRBV15, the J gene TRBJ1-4; D gene unclear. Germline V gene lookup returns CDR1 LNHNV and CDR2 YYDKDF (reference sequence). This CDR3 comprises 13 residues. Trimming removed 0 bases from V and 8 bases from J, with 7 bases in between. CDR3 sequence: CATSRDGGEKLFF. DNA of the CDR3: TGTGCCACCAGCAGAGATGGCGGGGAAAAACTGTTTTTT.

The V gene is TRBV15, the J gene TRBJ1-2; maybe TRBD1 (5 bases). CDR1 is LNHNV and CDR2 is YYDKDF in the germline V gene (reference sequence). The CDR3 extends over 14 amino acids. V was trimmed by 0 bases and J by 5 bases, leaving 10 bases between them. Here the CDR3 DNA reads TGTGCCACCAGCAGAGACCAGACAGAGTATGGCTACACCTTC. It yields the protein CATSRDQTEYGYTF. The full variable domain, completed using reference TRBV15 and TRBJ1-2, is DAMVIQNPRYQVTQFGKPVTLSCSQTLNHNVMYWYQQKSSQAPKLLFHYYDKDFNNEADTPDNFQSRRPNTSFCFLDIRSPGLGDTAMYLCATSRDQTEYGYTFGSGTRLTVV.

This chain links TRBV6-5 with TRBJ1-3, with 7 positions matching TRBD1. Unmatched junction bases numbered 4, after V lost 5 bases and J lost 3 bases. Germline assignment: CDR1 MNHEY and CDR2 SVGAGI. The CDR3 totals 14 residues. The CDR3: CASSRGGFGNTIYF. The CDR3 nucleotides read TGTGCCAGCAGTAGAGGGGGCTTTGGAAACACCATATATTTT.

Only a few counts were recorded for this clone. The chain has TRBV7-2 and TRBJ2-1, with 8 nucleotides matching TRBD2. Germline V gene lookup returns CDR1 SGHTA and CDR2 FQGNSA. The CDR3 is 15 amino acids. V shed 1 base and J 3 bases; nucleotides not matched to a gene: 2. This chain's CDR3 is CASSLGTSSYNEQFF. CDR3 DNA sequence: TGTGCCAGCAGCTTAGGGACTAGCAGCTACAATGAGCAGTTCTTC. Supplemented by reference TRBV7-2 and TRBJ2-1, the full variable domain reads GAGVSQSPSNKVTEKGKDVELRCDPISGHTALYWYRQSLGQGLEFLIYFQGNSAPDKSGLPSDRFSAERTGGSVSTLTIQRTQQEDSAVYLCASSLGTSSYNEQFFGPGTRLTVL.